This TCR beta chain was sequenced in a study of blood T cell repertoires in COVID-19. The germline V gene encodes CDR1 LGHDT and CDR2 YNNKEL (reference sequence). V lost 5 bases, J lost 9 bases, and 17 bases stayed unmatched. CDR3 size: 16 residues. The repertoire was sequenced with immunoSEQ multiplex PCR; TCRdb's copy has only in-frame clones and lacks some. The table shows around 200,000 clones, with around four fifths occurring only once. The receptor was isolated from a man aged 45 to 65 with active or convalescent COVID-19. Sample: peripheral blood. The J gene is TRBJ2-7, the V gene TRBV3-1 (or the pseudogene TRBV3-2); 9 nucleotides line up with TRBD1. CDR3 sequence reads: CASSDLKGQGFNWQYF. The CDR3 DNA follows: TGTGCCAGCAGCGATTTGAAGGGACAGGGATTTAATTGGCAGTACTTC.